The rows below give T cell receptor beta chains drawn from one sample of a study of blood T cell repertoires in COVID-19. Profiled with immunoSEQ multiplex PCR; TCRdb holds only in-frame clones, not every one. The sample carries tens of thousands of clones, approximately 79% recorded once. The specimen sequenced was peripheral blood. These receptors all come from a human donor in a cohort sampled during active COVID-19. Each CDR3 is given with its conserved first and last residue. A D gene is named only where the DNA matches it firmly. Clone size is stated in some rows and not others, as once, few, many or a class when expanded.

TRBD1	-	TRBV28	TRBJ2-3	CASDDRGVGTDTQYF	TGTGCCAGCGACGACAGGGGAGTAGGGACAGATACGCAGTATTTT
TRBD2	-	TRBV4-2	TRBJ2-7	CASSQGFGTSGYEQYF	TGTGCCAGCAGCCAAGGATTCGGGACTAGCGGTTACGAGCAGTACTTC
TRBD2	-	TRBV7-9	TRBJ2-3	CASRGWSPAGGPTDTQYF	TGTGCCAGCAGAGGTTGGAGTCCAGCGGGGGGACCCACAGATACGCAGTATTTT
TRBD1	-	TRBV6-5	TRBJ1-1	CASSYTGVNTEAFF	TGTGCCAGCAGTTACACAGGGGTGAACACTGAAGCTTTCTTT
TRBD2	-	TRBV5-4	TRBJ2-1	CASSWGPLAGRSYNEQFF	TGTGCCAGCAGCTGGGGACCTCTAGCGGGGCGATCCTACAATGAGCAGTTCTTC
TRBD1	-	TRBV19	TRBJ1-4	CASSALPGQGTTNEKLFF	TGTGCCAGTAGTGCCTTACCGGGACAGGGGACAACTAATGAAAAACTGTTTTTT
-	-	TRBV30	TRBJ1-4	CAWGGRENPPEKLFF	TGTGCCTGGGGGGGGAGGGAGAACCCTCCTGAAAAACTGTTTTTT
TRBD1	-	TRBV3-1/TRBV3-2	TRBJ2-2	CASSQERGRNTGELFF	TGTGCCAGCAGCCAAGAAAGGGGGCGAAACACCGGGGAGCTGTTTTTT
TRBD1	-	TRBV25-1	TRBJ2-3	CASSAGTGWGDTQYF	TGTGCCAGCAGTGCTGGGACAGGGTGGGGGGATACGCAGTATTTT
TRBD1	-	TRBV4-2	TRBJ1-6	CASSQGPGQDNSPLHF	TGTGCCAGCAGCCAAGGACCGGGACAGGATAATTCACCCCTCCACTTT
-	-	TRBV7-2	TRBJ1-1	CASSLVGGNTEAFF	TGTGCCAGCAGCTTAGTAGGCGGGAACACTGAAGCTTTCTTT
-	-	TRBV29-1	TRBJ1-2	CSGNTGGGYTF	TGCAGCGGCAATACCGGCGGAGGCTACACCTTC
-	medium-sized	TRBV5-6	TRBJ1-4	CASSSRGLAEKLFF	TGTGCCAGCAGCTCCCGGGGGTTGGCTGAAAAACTGTTTTTT
TRBD1	-	TRBV6-5	TRBJ1-2	CASSYMAGGGADGYTF	TGTGCCAGCAGTTACATGGCCGGAGGGGGCGCAGATGGCTACACCTTC
-	-	TRBV15	TRBJ1-2	CATSRDKGGYGYTF	TGTGCCACCAGCAGAGATAAAGGGGGCTATGGCTACACCTTC
TRBD1	medium-sized	TRBV29-1	TRBJ1-1	CSGGQGANTEAFF	TGCAGCGGTGGACAGGGGGCAAACACTGAAGCTTTCTTT
TRBD1	-	TRBV7-6	TRBJ2-3	CASRPGQESTDTQYF	TGTGCCAGCAGACCCGGACAGGAGAGCACAGATACGCAGTATTTT
TRBD2	-	TRBV5-5	TRBJ2-5	CASRLPGGQETQYF	TGTGCCAGCAGACTACCGGGGGGCCAAGAGACCCAGTACTTC
-	-	TRBV6-6	TRBJ2-3	CASTPRQATDTQYF	TGTGCCAGCACCCCCCGACAGGCTACAGATACGCAGTATTTT
TRBD1	-	TRBV7-8	TRBJ1-1	CASRDPGQLKDEAFF	TGTGCCAGCAGGGACCCGGGACAGCTAAAGGATGAAGCTTTCTTT
TRBD1	-	TRBV6-5	TRBJ1-2	CASTYGIGTGYGYTF	TGTGCCAGCACCTACGGGATTGGGACAGGCTACGGCTACACCTTC
TRBD2	-	TRBV30	TRBJ2-1	CACRTYEREGLNEQFF	TGTGCCTGTCGGACCTACGAGCGGGAGGGCCTCAATGAGCAGTTCTTC
TRBD1	-	TRBV6-2/TRBV6-3	TRBJ1-1	CASSHRTGRENTEAFF	TGTGCCAGCAGCCATAGGACAGGGAGGGAAAACACTGAAGCTTTCTTT
-	-	TRBV4-1	TRBJ1-1	CASSQAKGAEAFF	TGCGCCAGCAGCCAAGCGAAGGGGGCTGAAGCTTTCTTT
TRBD1	-	TRBV27	TRBJ2-2	CASSVRGLGNTGELFF	TGTGCCAGCAGTGTCAGGGGGCTGGGTAACACCGGGGAGCTGTTTTTT
TRBD1	-	TRBV24-1	TRBJ2-3	CATSDPGQGGDTQYF	TGTGCCACCAGTGACCCGGGACAGGGAGGCGATACGCAGTATTTT
-	-	TRBV29-1	TRBJ2-2	CSASPAGSNTGELFF	TGCAGCGCCTCCCCGGCGGGGTCGAACACCGGGGAGCTGTTTTTT
TRBD1	-	TRBV7-9	TRBJ2-5	CASSLGRARTGVNETQYF	TGTGCCAGCAGCTTAGGGAGGGCAAGGACAGGGGTGAACGAGACCCAGTACTTC
TRBD1	few	TRBV18	TRBJ2-5	CASSQQGGETQYF	TGTGCCAGCTCGCAACAGGGGGGAGAGACCCAGTACTTC
TRBD2	-	TRBV28	TRBJ2-7	CASSLKTSGNEQYF	TGTGCCAGCAGTTTAAAGACTAGCGGGAACGAGCAGTACTTC
-	-	TRBV7-2	TRBJ2-2	CASTFFRGGELFF	TGTGCCAGCACTTTTTTCAGAGGAGGGGAGCTGTTTTTT
TRBD2	-	TRBV13	TRBJ2-1	CASRPPAGASNEQFF	TGTGCCAGCAGACCTCCAGCGGGGGCCTCCAATGAGCAGTTCTTC
-	-	TRBV28	TRBJ2-7	CASSLPGDEQYF	TGTGCCAGCAGTTTGCCCGGAGACGAGCAGTACTTC
TRBD1	-	TRBV28	TRBJ1-6	CASSWQDRGNSPLHF	TGTGCCAGCAGTTGGCAGGACAGGGGTAATTCACCCCTCCACTTT
TRBD2	-	TRBV10-2	TRBJ2-3	CAIRTSGTDTQYF	TGCGCCATCCGGACTAGCGGCACAGATACGCAGTATTTT
TRBD2	-	TRBV7-8	TRBJ2-7	CASSLPGGLSYEQYF	TGTGCCAGCAGCTTACCGGGGGGGCTCTCCTACGAGCAGTACTTC
TRBD1	-	TRBV7-2	TRBJ1-2	CASTVNRGQNYGYTF	TGTGCCAGCACCGTAAACAGGGGGCAAAACTATGGCTACACCTTC
TRBD1	-	TRBV5-1	TRBJ1-5	CASGQVLLAGQTSNQPQHF	TGCGCCAGCGGTCAGGTACTCCTTGCGGGACAGACTAGCAATCAGCCCCAGCATTTT
-	once	TRBV4-3	TRBJ2-7	CASSLRDGSYEQYF	TGCGCCAGCAGCCTGCGGGACGGCTCCTACGAGCAGTACTTC
TRBD1	-	TRBV7-2	TRBJ1-2	CASQREGGLHYGYTF	TGTGCCAGCCAAAGGGAAGGGGGCTTGCACTATGGCTACACCTTC
-	-	TRBV5-8	TRBJ2-7	CASSWSGNEQYF	TGTGCCAGCAGCTGGTCAGGGAACGAGCAGTACTTC
TRBD2	-	TRBV7-2	TRBJ2-2	CASSLGLAGSAGYTGELFF	TGTGCCAGCAGCTTAGGGCTAGCGGGTTCGGCGGGGTACACCGGGGAGCTGTTTTTT
-	-	TRBV18	TRBJ1-1	CASSDKMRGRYTEAFF	TGTGCCAGTTCAGATAAGATGCGGGGCCGGTACACTGAAGCTTTCTTT
-	-	TRBV9	TRBJ1-1	CASSVGGLDAEAFF	TGTGCCAGCAGCGTCGGTGGGCTCGACGCTGAAGCTTTCTTT
-	-	TRBV27	TRBJ1-6	CASSLSLRFAGENSPLHF	TGTGCCAGCAGTTTATCCCTGAGGTTTGCGGGGGAGAATTCACCCCTCCACTTT
-	-	TRBV5-1	TRBJ1-4	CASSLAQGREKLFF	TGCGCCAGCAGCTTGGCACAGGGAAGGGAAAAACTGTTTTTT
-	-	TRBV19	TRBJ1-2	CASSMPDGYTF	TGTGCCAGTAGTATGCCGGATGGCTACACCTTC
-	-	TRBV28	TRBJ2-7	CASSLRLQGPEQYF	TGTGCCAGCAGTTTAAGGCTTCAGGGGCCCGAGCAGTACTTC
TRBD1	-	TRBV5-1	TRBJ1-1	CASSTGAGTAEAFF	TGCGCCAGCAGCACGGGGGCCGGGACAGCTGAAGCTTTCTTT